This is a list of T cell receptor beta chains from one sample in a study of blood T cell repertoires in COVID-19. Sequencing was performed with immunoSEQ multiplex PCR; in TCRdb, only in-frame clones are kept and a portion is missing. The sample comprises around 180,000 clones, 60% to 80% of which are singletons, and about 18% rests with the top ten. Sequencing was performed on peripheral blood. The receptor set was obtained from a man between 60 and 75 years old with active or convalescent COVID-19. Both conserved end residues are part of each CDR3. Fields, in order: CDR3 DNA, CDR3 protein, clone size, J gene, D gene, CDR3 length, V gene. D genes are given only for firm matches. Clone size, where shown, is once, few, many, or a class for clones that have expanded.

CDR3nt: TGTGCCAGCAGCTCTTTACAGAGATTTAATTCACCCCTCCACTTT
CDR3aa: CASSSLQRFNSPLHF
abundance: .
j_gene: TRBJ1-6
d_gene: .
len: 15
v_gene: TRBV5-6

CDR3nt: TGCAGCGTTGAAGTCCTCCAACCGAGGGCTTTCTTT
CDR3aa: CSVEVLQPRAFF
abundance: .
j_gene: TRBJ1-1
d_gene: .
len: 12
v_gene: TRBV29-1

CDR3nt: TGTGCCAGCAGCTTAGCAAGCGTGAGCAATGAGCAGTTCTTC
CDR3aa: CASSLASVSNEQFF
abundance: .
j_gene: TRBJ2-1
d_gene: .
len: 14
v_gene: TRBV7-9

CDR3nt: TGTGCCAGCAGTTCGGGGGGTGCTGGAAACACCATATATTTT
CDR3aa: CASSSGGAGNTIYF
abundance: once
j_gene: TRBJ1-3
d_gene: .
len: 14
v_gene: TRBV28

CDR3nt: TGTGCCAGCTCACCGGACAGACAAGAGACCCAGTACTTC
CDR3aa: CASSPDRQETQYF
abundance: .
j_gene: TRBJ2-5
d_gene: .
len: 13
v_gene: TRBV18

CDR3nt: TGTGCCAGCAGCCAAGCGGGAGAGGGCCCAGATACGCAGTATTTT
CDR3aa: CASSQAGEGPDTQYF
abundance: .
j_gene: TRBJ2-3
d_gene: .
len: 15
v_gene: TRBV4-2

CDR3nt: TGTGCCAGCAGCCAGGGAGGAGTCCGCACAGATACGCAGTATTTT
CDR3aa: CASSQGGVRTDTQYF
abundance: .
j_gene: TRBJ2-3
d_gene: .
len: 15
v_gene: TRBV5-4

CDR3nt: TGTGCCAGCAGCTCCGAACCAGGGGGTCAGCCCCAGCATTTT
CDR3aa: CASSSEPGGQPQHF
abundance: .
j_gene: TRBJ1-5
d_gene: TRBD1
len: 14
v_gene: TRBV7-2

CDR3nt: TGTGCCAGCAGCCGTTCTACTAATGAAAAACTGTTTTTT
CDR3aa: CASSRSTNEKLFF
abundance: .
j_gene: TRBJ1-4
d_gene: .
len: 13
v_gene: TRBV14

CDR3nt: TGCGCCAGCAGCTCGTCCGGGGGCTACGAGCAGTACTTC
CDR3aa: CASSSSGGYEQYF
abundance: few
j_gene: TRBJ2-7
d_gene: .
len: 13
v_gene: TRBV4-1

CDR3nt: TGTGCCACTAGACCCGGCGGGGGCGCCACCGGGGAGCTGTTTTTT
CDR3aa: CATRPGGGATGELFF
abundance: .
j_gene: TRBJ2-2
d_gene: .
len: 15
v_gene: TRBV10-3

CDR3nt: TGTGCCAGCAGTTTTTTAGGGGCCCCAGCTTTCTTT
CDR3aa: CASSFLGAPAFF
abundance: .
j_gene: TRBJ1-1
d_gene: .
len: 12
v_gene: TRBV27

CDR3nt: TGTGCCAGTAGCCACGGGTATAGCAATCAGCCCCAGCATTTT
CDR3aa: CASSHGYSNQPQHF
abundance: .
j_gene: TRBJ1-5
d_gene: .
len: 14
v_gene: TRBV19

CDR3nt: TGTGCCACCAGCGGGACAGGGGGCCGAAATGAGCAGTTCTTC
CDR3aa: CATSGTGGRNEQFF
abundance: .
j_gene: TRBJ2-1
d_gene: TRBD1
len: 14
v_gene: TRBV24-1

CDR3nt: TGTGCCAGCAGCCCGGACAGGGGGCCTCCCCTATACAATGAGCAGTTCTTC
CDR3aa: CASSPDRGPPLYNEQFF
abundance: .
j_gene: TRBJ2-1
d_gene: TRBD1
len: 17
v_gene: TRBV9

CDR3nt: TGTGCCAGCAGCACCCGACAGGGGACCCAAGAGACCCAGTACTTC
CDR3aa: CASSTRQGTQETQYF
abundance: .
j_gene: TRBJ2-5
d_gene: TRBD1
len: 15
v_gene: TRBV11-1

CDR3nt: TGTGCCACCAGCGGGCAGACATCTAACTATGGCTACACCTTC
CDR3aa: CATSGQTSNYGYTF
abundance: .
j_gene: TRBJ1-2
d_gene: .
len: 14
v_gene: TRBV15

CDR3nt: TGTGCCAGCTGGCGGGACGCGTCCTACAATGAGCAGTTCTTC
CDR3aa: CASWRDASYNEQFF
abundance: .
j_gene: TRBJ2-1
d_gene: .
len: 14
v_gene: TRBV2

CDR3nt: TGTGCCAGCAGCTTGAAGGGGGACTATGGCTACACCTTC
CDR3aa: CASSLKGDYGYTF
abundance: .
j_gene: TRBJ1-2
d_gene: .
len: 13
v_gene: TRBV5-5

CDR3nt: TGTGCCATCAGTGAGACACAGGGCGGGGAGACCCAGTACTTC
CDR3aa: CAISETQGGETQYF
abundance: few
j_gene: TRBJ2-5
d_gene: .
len: 14
v_gene: TRBV10-3

CDR3nt: TGTGCCAGCAGTTACGCCGGTCGGGCTGAAGCTTTCTTT
CDR3aa: CASSYAGRAEAFF
abundance: .
j_gene: TRBJ1-1
d_gene: .
len: 13
v_gene: TRBV6-5